This TCR beta chain was recorded in a study of T-cell memory formation after mild COVID-19. Study-level information: TCR clusters mostly belonged to single donors. Study conclusions and caveats: While clones contracting from day 15 to 85 were balanced between CD4 and CD8, later expanders leaned CD4+. Contracting CD4+ clones were located mainly in CM and EM, and CD8+ clones in EMRA.

By sample fraction, this clonotype is medium-sized. Its antigen is not identified. In germline, CDR1 is SGDLS, CDR2 YYNGEE. Deletions cut 0 bases from V and 8 bases from J, with 17 bases between. There are 16 residues in the CDR3. TCR alpha and TCR beta cDNA libraries carrying sample barcodes and UMIs came from 5'RACE with constant-segment primers. TCRdb re-analysed the 5' RACE reads in MiXCR, keeping a single row per CDR3 protein. Among approximately 7,400 distinct CDR3 sequences listed, approximately 33% were seen once. Sequenced input: PBMCs or a T cell subset sorted from them (not recorded which). The TCR comes from an adult woman who had mild COVID-19 (a few samples of this study predate the infection). Cell type and time point are not known. The chain uses TRBV9 and TRBJ1-4, with D perhaps TRBD1 (6 bases). The CDR3 here is CASSVAAGASEEKLFF. In DNA, the CDR3 is TGTGCCAGCAGCGTAGCCGCGGGGGCCTCCGAAGAAAAACTGTTTTTT.